The 27 T cell receptor beta chains listed next were all sequenced from one sample in a study of T cells in Graves' hyperthyroidism and ophthalmopathy. TCR beta CDR3 regions were amplified from RNA transcripts. TCR CDR3 underwent first-round RT-PCR with the HTBI primer set. TCRdb itself ran the multiplex PCR reads through MiXCR, one entry per CDR3 protein. Of fewer than 500,000 distinct CDR3 sequences listed, roughly 14% were seen once; the top ten hold 15% to 20%. Sequenced material: blood. Receptor source: a woman in her twenties or thirties with Graves' ophthalmopathy.

A note on this clonotype: Possible read error: a much larger clone is one base away. This chain joins TRBV7-2 and TRBJ1-5, with D tentatively TRBD1 (6 bases). Per germline, CDR1 SGHTA and CDR2 FQGNSA. There are 15 residues in the CDR3. Trimming took off 3 bases at V and 5 bases at J, with 14 bases between the two ends. The CDR3 DNA reads as TGTGCCAGCAGCTTGCGGGGGACACTGGATCAGCCCCAGCATTTT. Amino acids: CASSLRGTLDQPQHF.

This clonotype was counted many times. The rearrangement joins TRBV11-2 to TRBJ2-5; D uncertain. The V end was cut by 3 bases, the J end by 5 bases, with 10 bases between. CDR1 and CDR2 from the germline V gene are SGHAT and FQNNGV. The CDR3 contains 13 residues. The CDR3 spells CASSFKVGETQYF. In nucleotides, the CDR3 is TGTGCCAGCAGCTTCAAGGTGGGGGAGACCCAGTACTTC. Together with reference TRBV11-2 and TRBJ2-5, the CDR3 gives the full variable domain: EAGVAQSPRYKIIEKRQSVAFWCNPISGHATLYWYQQILGQGPKLLIQFQNNGVVDDSQLPKDRFSAERLKGVDSTLKIQPAKLEDSAVYLCASSFKVGETQYFGPGTRLLVL.

This clonotype was seen repeatedly, ten times or more. The chain is built from TRBV14 and TRBJ2-1; 10 bases align to TRBD2. CDR1 SGHDN and CDR2 FVKESK come from the germline V gene. The CDR3 has 16 residues. Germline trimming cut 1 base from V and 7 bases from J; bases unmatched to any gene: 7. The CDR3 loop is CASSQAYSGGVNEQFF. The CDR3 coding sequence is TGTGCCAGCAGCCAAGCTTACAGCGGGGGGGTGAATGAGCAGTTCTTC.

The gene calls are TRBV27 and TRBJ1-6; D is ambiguous. Germline CDR1 is MNHEY and CDR2 is SMNVEV (reference sequence). Trimming left V 5 bases short and J 0 bases short, with 11 bases between. This CDR3 comprises 16 residues. The CDR3 loop reads CASSPRLPSYNSPLHF. Written as DNA, the CDR3 is TGTGCCAGCAGTCCCCGACTTCCCTCCTATAATTCACCCCTCCACTTT.

The sample holds many counts of this clonotype. The J gene is TRBJ1-5, the V gene TRBV20-1; no firm D call. The CDR3 runs 13 residues. Germline V gene sequence: CDR1 DFQATT, CDR2 SNEGSKA (reference sequence). Trimming removed 3 bases from V and 1 base from J, with 7 bases in between. CDR3 DNA sequence: TGCAGTGCTAGTCACGGGAGCAATCAGCCCCAGCATTTT. This translates into CSASHGSNQPQHF.

This clonotype was seen at least ten times. The rearrangement joins TRBV6-1 to TRBJ1-1; maybe TRBD1 (5 bases). The V gene's germline CDR1 is MNHNS and CDR2 SASEGT. The CDR3 spans 16 residues. V was pared by 5 bases and J by 3 bases, with 19 bases between. This CDR3 reads CASSSPVGVGDTEAFF. CDR3 in DNA: TGTGCCAGCAGTTCCCCCGTAGGGGTTGGGGACACTGAAGCTTTCTTT.

This clonotype was seen ten or more times. The rearrangement joins TRBV30 to TRBJ2-7, with a weak D call TRBD2 (5 bases). Germline values: CDR1 GTSNPN, CDR2 SVGIG (reference sequence). The V end was cut by 5 bases, the J end by 0 bases, with 11 bases between. The CDR3 contains 13 residues. In DNA, the CDR3 is TGTGCCTGGGAGGGCGGCCTCTCCTACGAGCAGTACTTC. It codes for CAWEGGLSYEQYF.

This clonotype was observed many times. The gene calls are TRBV6-5 and TRBJ2-7, with D possibly being TRBD1 or TRBD2 (5 bases each). Trimming cost V 1 base and J 8 bases, with 15 bases left between them. This CDR3 has 14 amino acids. The germline gives CDR1 MNHEY, CDR2 SVGAGI. The CDR3 reads CASSYLQAGDQQYF. CDR3 DNA sequence: TGTGCCAGCAGTTACTTACAGGCGGGTGATCAGCAGTACTTC.

This clonotype was detected a few times. The CDR3 coding sequence is TGTGCCAGTAGTCCACGACCAGGGTCAACTAATGAAAAACTGTTTTTT. Translation gives CASSPRPGSTNEKLFF. The gene calls are TRBV19 and TRBJ1-4; TRBD1 is a possible D gene (5 bases). This CDR3 spans 16 amino acids. Germline CDR1 and CDR2: LNHDA and SQIVND (reference sequence). V lost 5 bases to trimming and J lost 0 bases, with 13 bases between them.

V gene TRBV5-1 combines with J gene TRBJ2-5; D is undetermined. The CDR3 spans 15 residues. Germline V lookup: CDR1 SGHRS, CDR2 YFSETQ. The ends were cut back, 4 bases at V and 2 bases at J, with 15 bases in the middle. The DNA for the CDR3 is TGCGCCAGCAGCCCCCAAGGGAATTGGCAAGAGACCCAGTACTTC. Translating it yields CASSPQGNWQETQYF.

In its sample, this clonotype was seen many times. V usage is TRBV13 and J usage is TRBJ1-6; maybe TRBD1 (5 bases). This CDR3 contains 14 residues. V was trimmed by 0 bases and J by 10 bases, leaving 10 bases between them. Per the germline V gene, CDR1 is PRHDT and CDR2 is FYEKMQ (reference sequence). The CDR3 sequence: CASSLGGEESPLHF. The DNA for the CDR3 is TGTGCCAGCAGCTTAGGAGGGGAGGAGTCACCCCTCCACTTT.

This clonotype was found many times. The CDR3, as DNA: TGTGCCAGCAGTCAATGGAGAGGGACAGGGGGCTCACGGGGACGGGGCTACACCTTC. Its translation: CASSQWRGTGGSRGRGYTF. The J gene is TRBJ1-2, the V gene TRBV28; 12 positions agree with TRBD1. The V segment lost 5 bases and the J segment 8 bases; nucleotides outside the gene matches: 21. Germline CDR1 is MDHEN and CDR2 is SYDVKM. This CDR3 spans 19 amino acids.

This clonotype came up a few times. The chain is built from TRBV19 and TRBJ2-7, with D perhaps matching TRBD2 (5 bases). Per the germline V gene, CDR1 is LNHDA and CDR2 is SQIVND (reference sequence). The germline V and J ends were trimmed by 3 bases and 0 bases, with 12 bases remaining between them. CDR3 length: 15 amino acids. The CDR3 loop reads CASSIGPEASYEQYF. The CDR3 DNA reads as TGTGCCAGTAGTATTGGCCCGGAGGCCTCCTACGAGCAGTACTTC.

At least ten counts were recorded for this clonotype. The rearrangement links TRBV2 to TRBJ2-2; D possibly uses TRBD1 or TRBD2 (5 bases each). The CDR3 consists of 14 residues. CDR1 and CDR2 from the germline V gene are SNHLY and FYNNEI. V lost 6 bases and J lost 5, with 13 bases in between. The CDR3, as DNA: TGTGCCAGCAGACTCACGGGGCAAACCGGGGAGCTGTTTTTT. As protein: CASRLTGQTGELFF.

This clonotype has a count of ten or more. The rearrangement uses TRBV28 and TRBJ2-7; D is perhaps TRBD1 (6 bases). CDR1 is MDHEN, CDR2 SYDVKM, per germline. Trimming took off 6 bases at V and 2 bases at J, with 14 bases between the two ends. The CDR3 runs to 14 residues. The CDR3 is CASRSQGNTYEQYF. CDR3 in DNA: TGTGCCAGCAGATCGCAGGGGAATACCTACGAGCAGTACTTC.

Concerning this clonotype itself: At one end, the junction sequence differs from germline, possibly due to a read error. The genes are TRBV6-2 or TRBV6-3 and TRBJ1-3, with D uncertain. Germline CDR1 and CDR2: MNHEY and SVGEGT. The CDR3 contains 15 residues. CDR3 DNA: TGTGCCAGCGGGCCACCCGCCCGGGCTGGAGACACCATATATTTT. Translated: CASGPPARAGDTIYF.

This clonotype was counted at least ten times. The genes are TRBV2 and TRBJ1-2; D is possibly TRBD1 (6 bases). CDR1 and CDR2 from the germline V gene are SNHLY and FYNNEI. V shed 7 bases and J shed 10 bases, with 19 bases lying between them. This CDR3 is built from 13 residues. CDR3 residues: CASTGTGSLSYTF. The CDR3 DNA sequence: TGTGCCAGCACCGGTACAGGGTCCTTATCCTACACCTTC.

This clonotype was detected many times. V is TRBV12-3 or TRBV12-4 and J is TRBJ2-7; D uncertain. Deletions cut 6 bases from V and 2 bases from J, with 14 bases between. CDR3 length equals 14 residues. As DNA, the CDR3 is TGTGCCAGCAGCCTGCTCCTTTCCCCCTACGAGCAGTACTTC. Amino acid sequence: CASSLLLSPYEQYF.

The sample holds many counts of this clonotype. V usage is TRBV11-3 and J usage is TRBJ2-7; 7 nucleotides agree with TRBD1. The junction had 6 bases not matched to a gene; V was cut back by 5 bases and J by 2 bases. From germline, CDR1 is SGHNT and CDR2 YENEEA. CDR3 length: 14 residues. CDR3 coding DNA: TGTGCCAGCAGCCTCCGGGACAGTGCCTACGAGCAGTACTTC. This translates into CASSLRDSAYEQYF.

This clonotype occurred a few times. V usage is TRBV20-1 and J usage is TRBJ2-4; D unresolved. CDR3 length: 13 residues. The germline CDR1 and CDR2 sequences are DFQATT and SNEGSKA (reference sequence). With 3 bases removed from V and 0 bases from J, the gap between germline ends came to 6 bases. The CDR3 DNA is TGCAGTGCTAGTGTGCGAGCCAAAAACATTCAGTACTTC. Protein product: CSASVRAKNIQYF.

V gene TRBV16 combines with J gene TRBJ1-2; possible D gene TRBD1, 5 bases. Trimming shortened V by 4 bases and J by 8 bases, and 11 bases separated the two germline ends. Germline assignment: CDR1 KGHSY and CDR2 FQNENV. The CDR3 is 12 amino acids. The CDR3 here is CASSLRGLGYTF. The CDR3 DNA reads TGTGCCAGCAGCCTTAGGGGCTTGGGCTACACCTTC. Supplemented by reference TRBV16 and TRBJ1-2, the full variable domain reads GEEVAQTPKHLVRGEGQKAKLYCAPIKGHSYVFWYQQVLKNEFKFLISFQNENVFDETGMPKERFSAKCLPNSPCSLEIQATKLEDSAVYFCASSLRGLGYTFGSGTRLTVV.

This clonotype was seen many times. The genes are TRBV7-2 and TRBJ2-2; D gene uncertain. Germline loops: CDR1 SGHTA, CDR2 FQGNSA. Trimming left V 3 bases short and J 8 bases short, with 13 bases between. This CDR3 has 14 residues. The CDR3, as DNA: TGTGCCAGCAGCTTTTCTACCCACGGAGGGGAGCTGTTTTTT. This translates into CASSFSTHGGELFF.

This clonotype was counted ten times or more. The gene calls are TRBV7-9 and TRBJ2-7, with 8 bases matching TRBD2. Germline CDR1 SEHNR, CDR2 FQNEAQ (reference sequence). The CDR3 totals 15 residues. V lost 2 bases and J lost 4; bases outside the gene matches: 7. Here the CDR3 reads CASSLRAGTRYEQYF. The CDR3 DNA follows: TGTGCCAGCAGCTTAAGGGCCGGGACTAGATACGAGCAGTACTTC.

This clonotype was detected a few times. This chain connects TRBV10-1 to TRBJ2-1, with D possibly TRBD1 on 6 matching bases. V was pared by 2 bases and J by 6 bases, with 14 bases between. The CDR3 consists of 15 residues. The V gene's germline CDR1 is WNHNN and CDR2 SYGVQD (reference sequence). CDR3 residues: CASSEAGVGGNEQFF. CDR3 DNA: TGCGCCAGCAGTGAGGCAGGGGTGGGTGGCAATGAGCAGTTCTTC.

This clonotype was observed a few times. Relative to the germline gene, one junction end is altered; a read error may explain this. This sequence joins TRBV7-7 and TRBJ2-7; maybe TRBD2 (6 bases). Germline V gene lookup returns CDR1 SSHAT and CDR2 FNYEAQ (reference sequence). The CDR3 is 17 amino acids. In nucleotides, the CDR3 is TGTGCTAGCAGCCCCGGGGGTCCAACGGGACGGCTATACGAGCAGTACTTC. As protein: CASSPGGPTGRLYEQYF. The full variable domain, completed using reference TRBV7-7 and TRBJ2-7, is GAGVSQSPRYKVTKRGQDVTLRCDPISSHATLYWYQQALGQGPEFLTYFNYEAQPDKSGLPSDRFSAERPEGSISTLTIQRTEQRDSAMYRCASSPGGPTGRLYEQYFGPGTRLTVT.

CDR3 bases: TGTGCCAGCAGCTTCGGGGGTGGCGTGGGGACTAATGAAAAACTGTTTTTT. It yields the protein CASSFGGGVGTNEKLFF. The chain uses TRBV28 and TRBJ1-4; possibly TRBD1 for D (5 bases). Trimming removed 6 bases at V and 2 bases at J, with 19 bases between. CDR3 size: 17 residues. Germline V gene sequence: CDR1 MDHEN, CDR2 SYDVKM.

This clonotype was seen repeatedly, ten times or more. V gene TRBV2 combines with J gene TRBJ1-1; perhaps TRBD1 as D (5 bases). The germline gives CDR1 SNHLY, CDR2 FYNNEI. Trimming pared 7 bases from V and 7 bases from J, leaving 19 bases between. The CDR3 extends over 14 amino acids. The CDR3 here is CASTVVGAPDEAFF. For the CDR3, the DNA is TGTGCCAGCACGGTGGTAGGGGCCCCCGATGAAGCTTTCTTT.